Following are 23 T cell receptor beta chains from one sample sequenced in a study of radiotherapy plus CTLA-4 blockade in lung cancer (dated by TCRdb to 2016 to 2018). The method behind the library was the immunoSEQ multiplex PCR assay. TCRdb retrieved this table from immuneACCESS and kept in-frame rearrangements only. Not all clones are present; in checked studies, unresolved V genes account for under half, and no reason is known for the remainder. This sample has tens of thousands of clones in its table, and around 83% of those were observed once. The top ten hold 5.5% to 7% of the sample. Specimen: peripheral blood, collected from a patient treated with radiotherapy plus ipilimumab. Receptor source: a human donor with non-small cell lung cancer who had stable disease on radiotherapy plus ipilimumab.

This chain joins TRBV6-1 and TRBJ1-1; 7 bases align to TRBD1. In germline, CDR1 is MNHNS, CDR2 SASEGT. V trimming: 8 bases; J trimming: 1 base; junction bases outside the gene matches: 7. The CDR3 is made up of 14 amino acids. In DNA form, the CDR3 reads TGTGCCAGCTACCCGGGACAGACGAACACTGAAGCTTTCTTT. Its protein product is CASYPGQTNTEAFF.

The V gene is TRBV5-1, the J gene TRBJ2-7; D might be TRBD1 (5 bases). CDR3 size: 15 residues. CDR1 is SGHRS, CDR2 YFSETQ, per germline. Trimming stripped 3 bases from V and 3 bases from J, with 16 bases between. CDR3 bases: TGCGCCAGCAGCTCTGGGGCCCAGGGTCTCTACGAGCAGTACTTC. Protein sequence: CASSSGAQGLYEQYF.

In its sample, this clone was seen once. The chain is built from TRBV19 and TRBJ2-1, with 10 bases that match TRBD2. In germline, CDR1 is LNHDA, CDR2 SQIVND (reference sequence). After removal of 7 bases from V and 0 bases from J, the junction contained 3 bases not matched to a gene. This CDR3 is 15 amino acids long. The CDR3 DNA reads as TGTGCCAGTAAAACTAGCGGGAACTCCTACAATGAGCAGTTCTTC. This encodes CASKTSGNSYNEQFF.

This chain's CDR3 is CASSIGDWIYEQYF. The CDR3 coding sequence is TGCGCCAGCAGCATAGGGGACTGGATCTACGAGCAGTACTTC. V is TRBV5-1 and J is TRBJ2-7, with D maybe TRBD2 (6 bases). V gave up 4 bases and J gave up 3 bases, with 14 bases separating them. CDR1 is SGHRS, CDR2 YFSETQ, per germline. There are 14 residues in the CDR3. Full variable domain (outside the CDR3, taken from reference TRBV5-1 and TRBJ2-7): KAGVTQTPRYLIKTRGQQVTLSCSPISGHRSVSWYQQTPGQGLQFLFEYFSETQRNKGNFPGRFSGRQFSNSRSEMNVSTLELGDSALYLCASSIGDWIYEQYFGPGTRLTVT.

The J gene is TRBJ2-5, the V gene TRBV5-1; TRBD1 is a possible D gene (6 bases). The CDR3 sequence is 13 residues long. Trimming shortened V by 4 bases and J by 2 bases, and 9 bases separated the two germline ends. From germline, CDR1 is SGHRS and CDR2 YFSETQ. The CDR3 reads CASSPGDQETQYF. CDR3 bases: TGCGCCAGCAGCCCAGGGGATCAAGAGACCCAGTACTTC.

Concerning this clone itself: A read error may produce the germline difference seen at one junction end. The chain has TRBV6-6 and TRBJ2-1; 10 bases align to TRBD2. CDR3 size: 15 residues. CDR1 and CDR2 (germline): MNHNY, SVGAGI (reference sequence). The CDR3 nucleotides are TGTGCCAGCAGTCCGGGACTAGCGAGAGACAATGAGCAGCTCTTC. Translating it yields CASSPGLARDNEQLF.

The chain carries TRBV30 and TRBJ1-3, with a weak D call TRBD1 (5 bases). CDR3 length: 14 amino acids. Germline V gene sequence: CDR1 GTSNPN, CDR2 SVGIG (reference sequence). Between the trimmed V and J ends, which lost 2 bases and 4 bases, there was a span of 12 bases. The CDR3 DNA reads as TGTGCCTGGAGTCTCGGGGGGACGGGAAACACCATATATTTT. Translation gives CAWSLGGTGNTIYF.

The V call is TRBV7-2, the J call TRBJ2-2; D not resolved. Germline lookup yields CDR1 SGHTA and CDR2 FQGNSA. This CDR3 has 16 amino acids. Trimming removed 3 bases from V and 7 bases from J, with 18 bases in between. DNA for the CDR3: TGTGCCAGCAGCTTCGTTGGGCAGCTCCTCCTCGGGGAGCTGTTTTTT. It yields the protein CASSFVGQLLLGELFF.

The chain carries TRBV27 and TRBJ1-1; the D gene is possibly TRBD1 (6 bases). V was trimmed by 2 bases and J by 5 bases, leaving 15 bases between them. From germline, CDR1 is MNHEY and CDR2 SMNVEV (reference sequence). The CDR3 contains 15 residues. The CDR3 reads CASSLKAGVGTEAFF. CDR3 coding DNA: TGTGCCAGCAGTTTAAAGGCAGGGGTGGGTACTGAAGCTTTCTTT.

A note on this clone: Other DNA sequences in this sample translate to the same CDR3. The chain recombines TRBV18 with TRBJ2-1; 10 nucleotides align to TRBD2. The CDR3 is 17 residues long. Trimming removed 3 bases from V and 4 bases from J; junction bases left unmatched: 9. Germline lookup yields CDR1 KGHSH and CDR2 LQKENI. The CDR3 sequence: CASSPRASGSTYNEQFF. DNA for the CDR3: TGTGCCAGCTCACCCAGGGCTAGCGGGAGTACGTACAATGAGCAGTTCTTC.

The chain links TRBV19 to TRBJ1-4; TRBD1 matches 7 bases. Germline values: CDR1 LNHDA, CDR2 SQIVND (reference sequence). CDR3 length equals 14 residues. Unmatched junction bases numbered 5, after V lost 7 bases and J lost 3 bases. This chain's CDR3 is CASTRQGANEKLFF. Written as DNA, the CDR3 is TGTGCCAGTACCCGACAGGGCGCTAATGAAAAACTGTTTTTT. Combining the CDR3 with reference TRBV19 and TRBJ1-4 gives the whole variable domain DGGITQSPKYLFRKEGQNVTLSCEQNLNHDAMYWYRQDPGQGLRLIYYSQIVNDFQKGDIAEGYSVSREKKESFPLTVTSAQKNPTAFYLCASTRQGANEKLFFGSGTQLSVL.

The V gene is TRBV9, the J gene TRBJ2-1; TRBD1 is a possible D gene (6 bases). This CDR3 has 12 amino acids. The V gene lost 7 bases and the J gene lost 8 bases, with 13 bases spanning the gap. The germline V gene has CDR1 SGDLS and CDR2 YYNGEE. CDR3 protein: CASSKTGYEQFF. The CDR3 DNA is TGTGCCAGCTCGAAAACAGGGTATGAGCAGTTCTTC.

The chain joins TRBV9 to TRBJ1-2; a weak D match, TRBD1 (6 bases). Trimming stripped 3 bases from V and 0 bases from J, with 18 bases between. The CDR3 spans 17 residues. Germline CDR1 SGDLS, CDR2 YYNGEE. DNA for the CDR3: TGTGCCAGCAGCGAACATATTCGACGGACAGCTAACTATGGCTACACCTTC. Its translation: CASSEHIRRTANYGYTF.

J is TRBJ2-2 and V is TRBV27, with TRBD2 matching 9 bases. CDR3 length equals 18 residues. Germline CDR1 and CDR2: MNHEY and SMNVEV (reference sequence). V lost 5 bases to trimming and J lost 5 bases; unmatched junction nucleotides: 15. CDR3 DNA sequence: TGTGCCAGCAGTCCCACCTTTGGCCTAGCGGGAAGAACCGGGGAGCTGTTTTTT. As protein: CASSPTFGLAGRTGELFF.

The rearrangement uses TRBV2 and TRBJ2-7; D remains ambiguous. There are 11 residues in the CDR3. In germline, CDR1 is SNHLY, CDR2 FYNNEI. The V end was cut by 8 bases, the J end by 4 bases, with 9 bases between. CDR3 protein: CASGTEYEQYF. The CDR3 bases are TGTGCCAGCGGCACAGAGTACGAGCAGTACTTC.

This sequence joins TRBV5-1 and TRBJ1-6, with 8 nucleotides matching TRBD1. The CDR3 runs to 13 residues. V shed 4 bases and J 9 bases; nucleotides not matched to a gene: 3. From germline, CDR1 is SGHRS and CDR2 YFSETQ. The CDR3 reads CASSDRGGSPLHF. DNA of the CDR3: TGCGCCAGCAGCGACAGGGGAGGTTCACCCCTCCACTTT.

This clone was observed a few times. The chain is built from TRBV28 and TRBJ1-5; TRBD1 agrees at 7 bases. CDR1 is MDHEN, CDR2 SYDVKM, per germline. The V and J ends lost 2 bases and 2 bases, in that order; junction bases with no gene match: 18. This CDR3 contains 20 residues. DNA for the CDR3: TGTGCCAGCAGTTTACGAAGACAGGGTCTGGCCCATGGTGGCAATCAGCCCCAGCATTTT. It is translated as CASSLRRQGLAHGGNQPQHF.

The CDR3 is CASSQTGSTDTQYF. The CDR3 bases are TGCGCCAGCAGCCAGACAGGTAGCACAGATACGCAGTATTTT. The chain employs TRBV4-1 and TRBJ2-3; D possibly corresponds to TRBD1 (6 bases). Looked up from germline, CDR1 is MGHRA and CDR2 is YSYEKL. Trimming took off 3 bases at V and 0 bases at J, with 7 bases between the two ends. The CDR3 loop spans 14 amino acids.

The V call is TRBV19, the J call TRBJ1-5, with D hard to call. V shed 8 bases and J shed 1 base, with 15 bases lying between them. CDR3 size: 15 residues. Germline-derived CDR1 and CDR2 are LNHDA and SQIVND (reference sequence). In DNA form, the CDR3 reads TGTGCCAGTGGATTCGGGGAACCCAGCAATCAGCCCCAGCATTTT. Its translation: CASGFGEPSNQPQHF.

This chain uses TRBV5-1 with TRBJ2-5; a weak D match, TRBD1 (6 bases). Germline CDR1 SGHRS, CDR2 YFSETQ. V gave up 5 bases and J gave up 3 bases, with 11 bases separating them. This CDR3 region has 13 residues. The CDR3 DNA sequence: TGCGCCAGCAGTTCATGGACAGAAGAGACCCAGTACTTC. Its protein product is CASSSWTEETQYF.

The V call is TRBV2, the J call TRBJ2-5; D is possibly TRBD1 (6 bases). Trimming took off 8 bases at V and 4 bases at J, with 14 bases between the two ends. CDR1 and CDR2 from the germline V gene are SNHLY and FYNNEI. The CDR3 is made up of 13 amino acids. The DNA for the CDR3 is TGTGCCAGCTTAGGGGGAGCCCCAGAGACCCAGTACTTC. Translation gives CASLGGAPETQYF.

A few counts support this clone. The V and J genes are TRBV6-1 and TRBJ1-5; 7 positions match TRBD1. CDR1 and CDR2 from the germline V gene are MNHNS and SASEGT. After removal of 6 bases from V and 3 bases from J, the junction contained 5 bases not matched to a gene. CDR3 length equals 14 residues. As DNA, the CDR3 is TGTGCCAGCAGGGGACAGTCCCTCAATCAGCCCCAGCATTTT. Amino acid sequence: CASRGQSLNQPQHF.

The chain couples TRBV27 to TRBJ1-1; weak D call: TRBD1 (6 bases). CDR3 length equals 14 residues. CDR1 is MNHEY, CDR2 SMNVEV, per germline (reference sequence). The V gene lost 6 bases and the J gene lost 0 bases, with 11 bases spanning the gap. The CDR3 sequence: CASRKTGVNTEAFF. As DNA, the CDR3 is TGTGCCAGCAGGAAGACAGGCGTGAACACTGAAGCTTTCTTT.